Each of the 13 T cell receptor beta chains below was sequenced from the same sample in a study of control samples from healthy donors and cancer patients. Clones were sequenced by immunoSEQ multiplex PCR, and TCRdb holds only the in-frame ones, with some missing. Of roughly 100,000 clones in the sample, about four fifths were seen once. The sequenced material came from blood. The origin of the receptors is a woman between 45 and 65 years old in good health.

The rearrangement uses TRBV10-3 and TRBJ1-4, with D hard to call. Germline V gene data show CDR1 as ENHRY and CDR2 as SYGVKD. CDR3 length equals 10 residues. Trimming removed 10 bases from V and 8 bases from J, with 8 bases in between. In DNA form, the CDR3 reads TGTGCCACCGGAGAAGAAAAACTGTTTTTT. It specifies CATGEEKLFF.

CDR3 region: CASSLAGITDTQYF. The CDR3 DNA reads TGCGCCAGCAGCTTAGCCGGTATCACAGATACGCAGTATTTT. The chain recombines TRBV5-1 with TRBJ2-3; D ambiguous. The V end was cut by 2 bases, the J end by 2 bases, with 9 bases between. This CDR3 region has 14 residues. Germline CDR1 reads SGHRS; CDR2 reads YFSETQ.

The genes are TRBV6-2 or TRBV6-3 and TRBJ2-2; the match to TRBD2 covers 11 bases. This CDR3 is 16 amino acids long. V shed 5 bases and J 1 base; nucleotides not matched to a gene: 3. Germline-derived CDR1 and CDR2 are MNHEY and SVGEGT. The CDR3 bases are TGTGCCAGCAGTGTGACTAGCGGGAAGAACACCGGGGAGCTGTTTTTT. Encoded protein: CASSVTSGKNTGELFF.

This clone was found once. J is TRBJ2-2 and V is TRBV6-2 or TRBV6-3; 7 bases agree with TRBD1. Trimming at V came to 6 bases and at J to 0 bases, leaving 4 bases not matched to a gene. CDR1 MNHEY and CDR2 SVGEGT come from the germline V gene. CDR3 length: 15 amino acids. For the CDR3, the DNA is TGTGCCAGCAGCCCCGGGACAGCGAACACCGGGGAGCTGTTTTTT. Protein product: CASSPGTANTGELFF.

In the case of this clone: The junction departs from the called germline gene at one end, perhaps through a read error. The V and J genes are TRBV19 and TRBJ2-3; D possibly uses TRBD1 or TRBD2 (5 bases each). Germline V gene lookup returns CDR1 LNHDA and CDR2 SQIVND (reference sequence). This CDR3 spans 13 amino acids. CDR3 in amino acids: CASSLEGPDTQYF. In nucleotides, the CDR3 is TGTGCCAGTAGTTTAGAGGGGCCAGATACGCAGTATTTT.

The V call is TRBV19, the J call TRBJ1-1; D is ambiguous. Trimming shortened V by 2 bases and J by 6 bases, and 7 bases separated the two germline ends. This CDR3 comprises 12 residues. Germline CDR1 and CDR2: LNHDA and SQIVND (reference sequence). CDR3 in amino acids: CASSISYSEAFF. CDR3 nucleotides: TGTGCCAGTAGTATATCCTACTCTGAAGCTTTCTTT.

The genes are TRBV11-3 and TRBJ2-7, with D perhaps TRBD2 (6 bases). The V gene lost 1 base and the J gene lost 7 bases, with 8 bases spanning the gap. The CDR3 covers 12 residues. Germline lookup yields CDR1 SGHNT and CDR2 YENEEA. CDR3 nucleotides: TGTGCCAGCAGCTTAGGGGGGGAGGAGCAGTACTTC. The encoded protein is CASSLGGEEQYF.

The chain uses TRBV11-3 and TRBJ2-7; 9 bases agree with TRBD1. V trimming: 5 bases; J trimming: 1 base; junction bases outside the gene matches: 6. The CDR3 spans 15 residues. Looked up from germline, CDR1 is SGHNT and CDR2 is YENEEA. The CDR3 DNA is TGTGCCAGCAGCGTAGCCGGGACAGGGTCCTACGAGCAGTACTTC. It translates to CASSVAGTGSYEQYF.

V gene TRBV10-3 combines with J gene TRBJ1-5; D remains ambiguous. Germline loops: CDR1 ENHRY, CDR2 SYGVKD. V lost 4 bases and J 0 bases, leaving 7 bases between the germline ends. There are 14 residues in the CDR3. For the CDR3, the DNA is TGTGCCATCAGTGGAGTAAATAGCAATCAGCCCCAGCATTTT. Translation: CAISGVNSNQPQHF.

The rearrangement joins TRBV9 to TRBJ1-2, with 7 bases that match TRBD1. CDR1 is SGDLS and CDR2 is YYNGEE in the germline V gene. J lost 3 bases, V lost 0 bases, and 8 bases had no gene match. The length of the CDR3 is 16 residues. CDR3 DNA sequence: TGTGCCAGCAGCGTAGCACAGGGGAGTAAAGACTATGGCTACACCTTC. It encodes CASSVAQGSKDYGYTF.

This clone appeared a single time. This chain uses TRBV29-1 with TRBJ2-7, with 7 bases aligning to TRBD2. J gave up 2 bases and V 4 bases, and 2 bases lay outside the gene matches. From germline, CDR1 is SQVTM and CDR2 ANQGSEA. There are 12 residues in the CDR3. CDR3 DNA sequence: TGCAGCGTTGCGGGGGGTCCCTACGAGCAGTACTTC. This gives the protein CSVAGGPYEQYF.

This clone has a handful of counts. The chain links TRBV19 to TRBJ1-2, with 7 bases that match TRBD1. Germline CDR1 is LNHDA and CDR2 is SQIVND (reference sequence). CDR3 size: 18 residues. With 6 bases clipped from V and 2 bases from J, the junction kept 18 bases outside the gene matches. DNA of the CDR3: TGTGCCAGTAGCATAACGGACAGGCTCCTTCATCTAAACTATGGCTACACCTTC. Amino acids: CASSITDRLLHLNYGYTF. Using reference TRBV19 and TRBJ1-2 for the parts outside the CDR3, the full variable domain is DGGITQSPKYLFRKEGQNVTLSCEQNLNHDAMYWYRQDPGQGLRLIYYSQIVNDFQKGDIAEGYSVSREKKESFPLTVTSAQKNPTAFYLCASSITDRLLHLNYGYTFGSGTRLTVV.

This clone occurred once. V usage is TRBV7-2 and J usage is TRBJ1-3; D gene ambiguous. The CDR3 sequence is 16 residues long. Looked up from germline, CDR1 is SGHTA and CDR2 is FQGNSA. V lost 2 bases and J 0 bases, leaving 11 bases between the germline ends. The CDR3 region has the DNA TGTGCCAGCAGCTTACACAGACCGAACTCTGGAAACACCATATATTTT. As protein: CASSLHRPNSGNTIYF.